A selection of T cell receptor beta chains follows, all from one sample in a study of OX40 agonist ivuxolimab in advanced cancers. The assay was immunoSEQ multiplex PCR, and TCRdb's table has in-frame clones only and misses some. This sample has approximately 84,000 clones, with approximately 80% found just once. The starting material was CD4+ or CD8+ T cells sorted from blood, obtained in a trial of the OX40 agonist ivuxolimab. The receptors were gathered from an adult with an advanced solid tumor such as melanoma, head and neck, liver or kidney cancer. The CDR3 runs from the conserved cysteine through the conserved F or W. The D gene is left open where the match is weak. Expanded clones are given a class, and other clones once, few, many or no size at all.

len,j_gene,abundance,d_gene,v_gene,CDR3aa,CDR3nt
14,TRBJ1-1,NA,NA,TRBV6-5,CASRRGTEYTEAFF,TGTGCCAGCAGACGAGGGACCGAATACACTGAAGCTTTCTTT
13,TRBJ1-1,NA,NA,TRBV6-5,CASSYEGDTEAFF,TGTGCCAGCAGTTACGAGGGGGACACTGAAGCTTTCTTT
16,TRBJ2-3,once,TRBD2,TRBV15,CATSRDVSGGRDTQYF,TGTGCCACCAGCAGAGATGTGTCGGGGGGGCGAGATACGCAGTATTTT
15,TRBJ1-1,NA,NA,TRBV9,CASSPHLGGGTEAFF,TGTGCCAGCAGCCCTCACCTGGGAGGGGGCACTGAAGCTTTCTTT
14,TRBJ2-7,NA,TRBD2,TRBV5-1,CASSPRTSSYEQYF,TGCGCCAGCAGCCCCCGGACTAGCTCCTACGAGCAGTACTTC
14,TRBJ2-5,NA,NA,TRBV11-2,CASSPRRAQETQYF,TGTGCCAGCAGTCCCCGGAGGGCCCAAGAGACCCAGTACTTC
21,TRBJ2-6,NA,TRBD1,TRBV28,CASSRESWWDRGGSGANVLTF,TGTGCCAGCAGCCGCGAATCGTGGTGGGACAGGGGAGGCTCTGGGGCCAACGTCCTGACTTTC
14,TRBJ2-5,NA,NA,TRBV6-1,CASSESYSQETQYF,TGTGCCAGCAGTGAAAGTTACAGCCAAGAGACCCAGTACTTC
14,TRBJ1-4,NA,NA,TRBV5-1,CASSSSATNEKLFF,TGCGCCAGCAGCTCGAGCGCAACTAATGAAAAACTGTTTTTT
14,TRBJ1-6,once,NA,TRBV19,CASSPDSYNSPLHF,TGTGCCAGTAGTCCGGACAGCTATAATTCACCCCTCCACTTT
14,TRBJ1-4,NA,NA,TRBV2,CASRQTGTNEKLFF,TGTGCCAGCAGACAGACAGGCACAAATGAAAAACTGTTTTTT